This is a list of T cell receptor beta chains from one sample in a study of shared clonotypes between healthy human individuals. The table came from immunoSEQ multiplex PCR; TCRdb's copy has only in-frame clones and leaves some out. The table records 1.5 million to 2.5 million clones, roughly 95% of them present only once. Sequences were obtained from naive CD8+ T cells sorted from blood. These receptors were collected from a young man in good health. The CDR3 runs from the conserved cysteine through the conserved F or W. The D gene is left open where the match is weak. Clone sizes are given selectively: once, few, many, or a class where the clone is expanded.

DNA: TGTGCCACCAGCCTTTGGGGGGGCACCTACGAGCAGTACTTC
CDR3: CATSLWGGTYEQYF
V: TRBV15
D: -
size: -
J: TRBJ2-7

DNA: TGTGCCAGCAGCCAGAGACACAACCAAGAGACCCAGTACTTC
CDR3: CASSQRHNQETQYF
V: TRBV28
D: -
size: -
J: TRBJ2-5

DNA: TGCGCCAGCAGCCATGCCGGGACTAGCGTCGAGGATACGCAGTATTTT
CDR3: CASSHAGTSVEDTQYF
V: TRBV5-1
D: TRBD2
size: -
J: TRBJ2-3

DNA: TGTGCCAGCAGCGTAGGTTACGGGGAAGGGTGGAACAATGAGCAGTTCTTC
CDR3: CASSVGYGEGWNNEQFF
V: TRBV9
D: -
size: -
J: TRBJ2-1

DNA: TGTGCCAGCAGCAAGCCCTACGGGACAGGGGATGAAAAACTGTTTTTT
CDR3: CASSKPYGTGDEKLFF
V: TRBV7-9
D: TRBD1
size: -
J: TRBJ1-4

DNA: TGTGCCAGTAGTGCGGGACAGGGTCGGGTCCAGCCCCAGCATTTT
CDR3: CASSAGQGRVQPQHF
V: TRBV19
D: TRBD1
size: once
J: TRBJ1-5

DNA: TGTGCCAGCAGCGCGAGTGTGAGCCCCTACGAGCAGTACTTC
CDR3: CASSASVSPYEQYF
V: TRBV5-4
D: -
size: -
J: TRBJ2-7

DNA: TGCGCCAGCAGTGAGGGGACAGGGGGCGTGGAGACCCAGTACTTC
CDR3: CASSEGTGGVETQYF
V: TRBV10-2
D: TRBD1
size: -
J: TRBJ2-5

DNA: TGTGCCATCAGTGCCGGGATCTCCTACGAGCAGTACTTC
CDR3: CAISAGISYEQYF
V: TRBV10-3
D: -
size: -
J: TRBJ2-7

DNA: TGTGCCAGCAGCCTCGTTCCACAGGGGGAGACTAACTATGGCTACACCTTC
CDR3: CASSLVPQGETNYGYTF
V: TRBV9
D: TRBD1
size: -
J: TRBJ1-2

DNA: TGTGCCAGCAAAGGGGGGTTGATGAACACTGAAGCTTTCTTT
CDR3: CASKGGLMNTEAFF
V: TRBV27
D: -
size: -
J: TRBJ1-1

DNA: TGTGCCAGCAGCGTAGTGGTGGGCCATGAGCAGTTCTTC
CDR3: CASSVVVGHEQFF
V: TRBV9
D: -
size: -
J: TRBJ2-1

DNA: TGTGCCAGCAGCCCTACCAAGGGACAGGGTAACTATGGCTACACCTTC
CDR3: CASSPTKGQGNYGYTF
V: TRBV7-2
D: TRBD1
size: -
J: TRBJ1-2

DNA: TGCAGCGTTGAAGAGAGAGGTTCTAGCACAGATACGCAGTATTTT
CDR3: CSVEERGSSTDTQYF
V: TRBV29-1
D: -
size: -
J: TRBJ2-3

DNA: TGTGCCAGCAGCACCGGGAGCTCCTACAATGAGCAGTTCTTC
CDR3: CASSTGSSYNEQFF
V: TRBV6-5
D: -
size: -
J: TRBJ2-1

DNA: TGTGCCAGCAGCTCCGAGACAGGGTCATATAATTCACCCCTCCACTTT
CDR3: CASSSETGSYNSPLHF
V: TRBV5-6
D: TRBD1
size: -
J: TRBJ1-6

DNA: TGTGCCAGCAGTTCGGGACAGGCAGTTCCCTACAATGAGCAGTTCTTC
CDR3: CASSSGQAVPYNEQFF
V: TRBV6-5
D: TRBD1
size: -
J: TRBJ2-1

DNA: TGTGCCAGCAGTGAATTTCCCACTAGCGCCGAGGGGAATGAGCAGTTCTTC
CDR3: CASSEFPTSAEGNEQFF
V: TRBV2
D: TRBD2
size: -
J: TRBJ2-1

DNA: TGTGCCAGCAGTCAGGGCTCCTACGAGCAGTACTTC
CDR3: CASSQGSYEQYF
V: TRBV5-4
D: -
size: -
J: TRBJ2-7

DNA: TGTGCCAGCAGTCGACGACAGGGAGCCGCCACCGGGGAGCTGTTTTTT
CDR3: CASSRRQGAATGELFF
V: TRBV27
D: TRBD1
size: -
J: TRBJ2-2

DNA: TGTGCCAGCAGCCATGAGGCGGGAGGGCCCTACGAGCAGTACTTC
CDR3: CASSHEAGGPYEQYF
V: TRBV6-6
D: TRBD2
size: -
J: TRBJ2-7

DNA: TGCGCCAGCAGCTTCGCTAGCGCGAGCACAGATACGCAGTATTTT
CDR3: CASSFASASTDTQYF
V: TRBV5-1
D: -
size: -
J: TRBJ2-3

DNA: TGTGCCAGCAGCTGGGGGCCTGAAGCTTTCTTT
CDR3: CASSWGPEAFF
V: TRBV5-6
D: -
size: -
J: TRBJ1-1

DNA: TGTGCCAGCAGCTTATACAGAACCTACGAGCAGTACTTC
CDR3: CASSLYRTYEQYF
V: TRBV7-2
D: -
size: -
J: TRBJ2-7

DNA: TGTGCCAGCAGTGGGGGAGATAGCAATCAGCCCCAGCATTTT
CDR3: CASSGGDSNQPQHF
V: TRBV6-5
D: -
size: -
J: TRBJ1-5

DNA: TGTGCCAGCAGCATGAGCGGGGATCAGAGGGGCTTC
CDR3: CASSMSGDQRGF
V: TRBV5-6
D: TRBD2
size: -
J: TRBJ2-7

DNA: TGTGCCACCAGCCTCCCCCGTAGGGCGGGTGACTGGGATACGCAGTATTTT
CDR3: CATSLPRRAGDWDTQYF
V: TRBV15
D: -
size: -
J: TRBJ2-3

DNA: TGCGCCAGCAGCCAAGAGGGGGAGCGAAACACCATATATTTT
CDR3: CASSQEGERNTIYF
V: TRBV4-1
D: -
size: -
J: TRBJ1-3

DNA: TGTGCCAGCAGCGAATATTCTAATTCACCCCTCCACTTT
CDR3: CASSEYSNSPLHF
V: TRBV6-6
D: -
size: few
J: TRBJ1-6

DNA: TGTGCCAGCACCGCCGGGACAGGGCGCTACAATGAGCAGTTCTTC
CDR3: CASTAGTGRYNEQFF
V: TRBV6-5
D: TRBD1
size: -
J: TRBJ2-1

DNA: TGCGCCAGCAGCCAGCGGGACAGGGGTAACTATGGCTACACCTTC
CDR3: CASSQRDRGNYGYTF
V: TRBV4-1
D: TRBD1
size: -
J: TRBJ1-2

DNA: TGTGCCAGCAGCCAAGATGAGCTAGATCAAGAGACCCAGTACTTC
CDR3: CASSQDELDQETQYF
V: TRBV4-2
D: -
size: -
J: TRBJ2-5

DNA: TGTGCCAGCTCACCAAATCGGGCAGCGACTCGTGCTAACTATGGCTACACCTTC
CDR3: CASSPNRAATRANYGYTF
V: TRBV18
D: -
size: -
J: TRBJ1-2

DNA: TGTGCCAGCAGCAGTACACAGGGGCCCTCCGAGTACGAGCAGTACTTC
CDR3: CASSSTQGPSEYEQYF
V: TRBV27
D: TRBD1
size: once
J: TRBJ2-7

DNA: TGTGCCAGCAGTTTCTCCCTCTCACCCCACTATGGCTACACCTTC
CDR3: CASSFSLSPHYGYTF
V: TRBV28
D: -
size: -
J: TRBJ1-2

DNA: TGTGCCAGTAGTATAGTCTACAACGGGGAGCTGTTTTTT
CDR3: CASSIVYNGELFF
V: TRBV19
D: -
size: -
J: TRBJ2-2

DNA: TGCAGCGCCGCCGGGGCGGGAGAAGAGACCCAGTACTTC
CDR3: CSAAGAGEETQYF
V: TRBV29-1
D: TRBD2
size: -
J: TRBJ2-5

DNA: TGTGCCAGCAGTCCAGGTATGGACGAGCAGTACTTC
CDR3: CASSPGMDEQYF
V: TRBV27
D: -
size: -
J: TRBJ2-7